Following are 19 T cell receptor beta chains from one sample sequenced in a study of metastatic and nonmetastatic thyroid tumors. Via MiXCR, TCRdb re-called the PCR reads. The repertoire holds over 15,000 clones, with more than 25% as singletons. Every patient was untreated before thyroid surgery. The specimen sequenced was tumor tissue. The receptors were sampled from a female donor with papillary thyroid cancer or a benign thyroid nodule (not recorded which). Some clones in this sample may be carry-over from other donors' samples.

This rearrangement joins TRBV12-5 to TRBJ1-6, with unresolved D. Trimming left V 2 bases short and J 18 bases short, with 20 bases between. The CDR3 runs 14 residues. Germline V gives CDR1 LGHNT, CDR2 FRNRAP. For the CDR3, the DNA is TGTGCTAGTGGTTTGCCCCAACCTAATTCACTCCCCCACTTT. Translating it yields CASGLPQPNSLPHF. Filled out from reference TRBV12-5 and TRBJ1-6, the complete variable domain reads DARVTQTPRHKVTEMGQEVTMRCQPILGHNTVFWYRQTMMQGLELLAYFRNRAPLDDSGMPKDRFSAEMPDATLATLKIQPSEPRDSAVYFCASGLPQPNSLPHFGNGTRLTVT.

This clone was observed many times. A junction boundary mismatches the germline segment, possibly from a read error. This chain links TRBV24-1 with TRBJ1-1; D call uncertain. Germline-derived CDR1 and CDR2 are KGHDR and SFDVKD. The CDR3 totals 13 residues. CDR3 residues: CATSDRDGLSRIF. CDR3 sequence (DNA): TGTGCCACCAGTGATCGCGACGGCCTGAGTAGAATCTTT.

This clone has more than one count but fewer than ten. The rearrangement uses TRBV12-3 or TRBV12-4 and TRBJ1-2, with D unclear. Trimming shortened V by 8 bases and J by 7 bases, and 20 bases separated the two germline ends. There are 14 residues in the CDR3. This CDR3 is CASRPAGGFGGYTF. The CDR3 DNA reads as TGTGCCAGCCGTCCCGCGGGCGGGTTTGGTGGCTACACCTTC.

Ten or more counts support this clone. The DNA of the CDR3 is TGTGCCATCAGTGAGTCTCATCGACAGGGAGGTGCCTACATATATTTT. Translation gives CAISESHRQGGAYIYF. The chain has TRBV10-3 and TRBJ1-3, with 7 bases aligning to TRBD1. CDR3 length: 16 residues. CDR1 is ENHRY and CDR2 is SYGVKD in the germline V gene. With 0 bases clipped from V and 12 bases from J, the junction kept 14 bases outside the gene matches.

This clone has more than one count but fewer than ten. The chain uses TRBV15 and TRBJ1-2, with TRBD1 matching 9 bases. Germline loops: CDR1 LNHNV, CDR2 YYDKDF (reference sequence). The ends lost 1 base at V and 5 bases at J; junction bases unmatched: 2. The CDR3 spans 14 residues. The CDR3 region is CATSRGTGDYGYTF. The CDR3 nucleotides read TGTGCCACCAGCAGAGGGACAGGGGATTATGGCTACACCTTC.

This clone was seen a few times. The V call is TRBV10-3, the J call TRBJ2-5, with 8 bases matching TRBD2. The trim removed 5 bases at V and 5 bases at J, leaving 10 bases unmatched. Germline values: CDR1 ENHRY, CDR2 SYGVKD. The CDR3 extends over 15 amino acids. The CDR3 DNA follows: TGTGCCATCAGTTTCAGCGGGAGATTGGGGGAGACCCAGTACTTC. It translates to CAISFSGRLGETQYF.

For the CDR3, the DNA is TGTGCCAGCAGACTGGGCCGGTCCACCATCTCTGGGGCCAACGTCCTGACTTTC. Translated: CASRLGRSTISGANVLTF. V and J are TRBV5-4 and TRBJ2-6; D is undetermined. This CDR3 has 18 residues. Germline CDR1 SGHNT, CDR2 YYREEE (reference sequence). Trimming cost V 5 bases and J 0 bases, with 18 bases left between them.

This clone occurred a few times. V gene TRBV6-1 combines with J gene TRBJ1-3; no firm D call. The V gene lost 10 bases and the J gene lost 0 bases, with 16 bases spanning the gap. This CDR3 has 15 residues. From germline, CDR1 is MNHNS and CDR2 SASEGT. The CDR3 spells CAIITRRSSGNTIYF. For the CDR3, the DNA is TGTGCCATCATAACCCGGAGGAGCTCTGGAAACACCATATATTTT.

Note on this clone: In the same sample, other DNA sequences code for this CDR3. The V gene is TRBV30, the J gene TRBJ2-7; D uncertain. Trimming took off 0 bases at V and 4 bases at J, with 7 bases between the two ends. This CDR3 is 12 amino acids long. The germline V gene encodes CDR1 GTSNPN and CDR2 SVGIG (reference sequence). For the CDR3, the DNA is TGTGCCTGGAGTGTCGCAGATTACGAGCAGTACTTC. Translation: CAWSVADYEQYF.

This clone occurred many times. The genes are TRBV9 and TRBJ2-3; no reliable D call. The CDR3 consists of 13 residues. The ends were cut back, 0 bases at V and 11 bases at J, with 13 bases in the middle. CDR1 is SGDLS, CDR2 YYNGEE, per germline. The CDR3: CASSVVGDMGQYF. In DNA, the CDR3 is TGTGCCAGCAGCGTAGTCGGTGATATGGGGCAGTATTTT.

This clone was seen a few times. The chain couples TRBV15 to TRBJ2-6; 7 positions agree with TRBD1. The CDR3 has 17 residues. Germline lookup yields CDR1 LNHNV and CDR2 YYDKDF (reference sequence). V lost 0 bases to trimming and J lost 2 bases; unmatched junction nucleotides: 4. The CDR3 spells CATSRDRGNAGANVLTF. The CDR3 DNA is TGTGCCACCAGCAGAGACAGGGGGAACGCTGGGGCCAACGTCCTGACTTTC.

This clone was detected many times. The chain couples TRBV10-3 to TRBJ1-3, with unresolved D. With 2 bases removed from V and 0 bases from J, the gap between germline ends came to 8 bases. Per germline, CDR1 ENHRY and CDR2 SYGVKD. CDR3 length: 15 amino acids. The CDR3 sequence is CAISEAGTSGNTIYF. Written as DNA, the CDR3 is TGTGCCATCAGTGAGGCAGGTACCTCTGGAAACACCATATATTTT.

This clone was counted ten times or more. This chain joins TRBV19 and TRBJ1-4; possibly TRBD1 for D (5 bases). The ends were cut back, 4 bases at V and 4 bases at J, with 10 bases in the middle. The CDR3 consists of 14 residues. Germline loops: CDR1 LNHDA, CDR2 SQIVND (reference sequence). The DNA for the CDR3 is TGTGCCAGTAGTAAGGGACGGCTTAATGAAAAACTGTTTTTT. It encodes CASSKGRLNEKLFF.

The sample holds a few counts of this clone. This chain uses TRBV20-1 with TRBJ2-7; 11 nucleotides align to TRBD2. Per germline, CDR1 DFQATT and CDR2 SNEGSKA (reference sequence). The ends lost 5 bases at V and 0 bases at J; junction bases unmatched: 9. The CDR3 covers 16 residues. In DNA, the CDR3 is TGCAGTGCTCAGGGGACTAGCGGAGTGAGCTCCTACGAGCAGTACTTC. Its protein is CSAQGTSGVSSYEQYF.

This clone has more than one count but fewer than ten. The CDR3 sequence: CASIAAGKGAYEQYF. The CDR3 bases are TGTGCCAGCATCGCAGCCGGGAAGGGAGCCTACGAGCAGTACTTC. The chain couples TRBV6-1 to TRBJ2-7; possibly TRBD2 for D (5 bases). This CDR3 contains 15 residues. Germline loops: CDR1 MNHNS, CDR2 SASEGT. The V end was cut by 7 bases, the J end by 2 bases, with 18 bases between.

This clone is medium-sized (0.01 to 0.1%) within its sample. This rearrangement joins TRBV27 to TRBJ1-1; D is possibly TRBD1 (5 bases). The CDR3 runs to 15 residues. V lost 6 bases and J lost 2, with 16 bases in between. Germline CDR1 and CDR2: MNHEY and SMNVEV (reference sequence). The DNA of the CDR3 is TGTGCCAGCAGAGCCCAGGTCAGGGACAACACTGAAGCTTTCTTT. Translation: CASRAQVRDNTEAFF.

CDR3 nucleotide sequence: TGTGCCAGCAGTGAAAGGGGGGGTCTTTCCGATAGCAATCAGCCCCAGCATTTT. Its translation is CASSERGGLSDSNQPQHF. This rearrangement joins TRBV6-1 to TRBJ1-5; possibly TRBD1 for D (6 bases). This CDR3 has 18 amino acids. The germline V gene encodes CDR1 MNHNS and CDR2 SASEGT. V was pared by 2 bases and J by 0 bases, with 17 bases between.

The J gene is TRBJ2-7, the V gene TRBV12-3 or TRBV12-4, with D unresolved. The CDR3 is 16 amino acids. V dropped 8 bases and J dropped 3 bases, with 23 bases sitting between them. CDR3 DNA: TGTGCCAGCCAGATATCCTCGGACGCGCCCGTCTACGAGCAGTACTTC. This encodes CASQISSDAPVYEQYF.

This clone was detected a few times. Here the CDR3 reads CASHRQGFLYEQYF. The CDR3 DNA follows: TGTGCCAGTCACCGACAGGGGTTTCTCTACGAGCAGTACTTC. The chain employs TRBV28 and TRBJ2-7, with 8 bases aligning to TRBD1. Germline V gene sequence: CDR1 MDHEN, CDR2 SYDVKM. The CDR3 is 14 residues long. The V gene end was trimmed by 9 bases and the J gene end by 3 bases; junction bases not matched to a gene: 10.